The sequence of this TCR beta chain was determined in a study of blood T cell repertoires in COVID-19. Study context: Samples representing acute and convalescent COVID-19 were sourced from the United States, Italy and Spain. The analysed material was cDNA or gDNA that came from T cells, B-cell-depleted T cells, or PBMCs.

In the authors' workflow: The assay estimated nucleated cells by amplifying reference gene primers. Libraries were prepared by immunoSEQ multiplex PCR; TCRdb keeps only in-frame clonotypes and omits some of them. That table furnishes V, J and clone size, whereas the DNA furnished D and trimming. Of some 300,000 clones detected, around 87% appear once; the ten largest clones hold approximately 4%. Germline V gene sequence: CDR1 SGHRS, CDR2 YFSETQ. The CDR3 is 16 residues long. The V and J ends lost 0 bases and 4 bases respectively, with 13 bases between them. Living in 24 US areas, the participants were between roughly 18 and 95 years of age.

The material sequenced was PBMCs or T cells enriched from blood (not recorded which). The TCR originated in a young woman with acute COVID-19. The V call is TRBV5-1, the J call TRBJ2-2, with a weak D call TRBD2 (6 bases). The CDR3: CASSLDGGGPTGELFF. The CDR3 DNA reads TGCGCCAGCAGCTTGGACGGGGGAGGCCCCACCGGGGAGCTGTTTTTT.